This TCR beta chain is drawn from a study of T cell changes during pregnancy in multiple sclerosis. Clones were sequenced by immunoSEQ multiplex PCR, and TCRdb holds only the in-frame ones, with some missing. The sample holds 35,000 to 45,000 clones, nearly 90% seen once. Per the germline V gene, CDR1 is GTSNPN and CDR2 is SVGIG (reference sequence). This CDR3 is built from 15 residues. Trimming shortened V by 3 bases and J by 9 bases, and 18 bases separated the two germline ends. The clonotype originates from a female donor with multiple sclerosis, enrolled in a pregnancy study. The material was CD4+ T cells from peripheral blood mononuclear cells, obtained after pregnancy. J is TRBJ1-6 and V is TRBV30; D might be TRBD1 (6 bases). In nucleotides, the CDR3 is TGTGCCTGGAGGGGTTTTCAGGGGAAGGTTTCACCCCTCCACTTT. This gives the protein CAWRGFQGKVSPLHF.